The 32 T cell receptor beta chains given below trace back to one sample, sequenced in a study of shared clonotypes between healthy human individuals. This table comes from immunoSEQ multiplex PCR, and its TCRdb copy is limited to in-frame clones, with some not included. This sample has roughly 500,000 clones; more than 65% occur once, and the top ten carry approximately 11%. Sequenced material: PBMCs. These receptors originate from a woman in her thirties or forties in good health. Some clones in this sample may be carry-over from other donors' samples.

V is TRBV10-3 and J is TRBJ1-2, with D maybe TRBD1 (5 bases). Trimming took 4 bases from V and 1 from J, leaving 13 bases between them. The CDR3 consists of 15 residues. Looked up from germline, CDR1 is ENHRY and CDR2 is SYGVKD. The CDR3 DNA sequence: TGTGCCATCAGTGCGGCAGGGAGTCTTAACTATGGCTACACCTTC. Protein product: CAISAAGSLNYGYTF.

The CDR3: CASSSTGYEQYF. DNA for the CDR3: TGTGCCAGCAGCTCGACAGGCTACGAGCAGTACTTC. This chain links TRBV4-2 with TRBJ2-7; possibly TRBD1 for D (6 bases). This CDR3 region has 12 residues. V was clipped by 5 bases and J by 3 bases, with 8 bases between them. Germline V gene sequence: CDR1 LGHNA, CDR2 YNFKEQ.

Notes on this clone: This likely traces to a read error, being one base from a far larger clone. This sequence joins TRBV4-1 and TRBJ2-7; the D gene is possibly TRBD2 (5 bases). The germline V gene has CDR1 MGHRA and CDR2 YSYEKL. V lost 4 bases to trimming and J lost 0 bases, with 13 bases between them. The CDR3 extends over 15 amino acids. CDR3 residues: CASSPGGCISYEQYF. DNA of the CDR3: TGCGCCAGCAGCCCCGGAGGTTGCATCTCCTACGAGCAGTACTTC.

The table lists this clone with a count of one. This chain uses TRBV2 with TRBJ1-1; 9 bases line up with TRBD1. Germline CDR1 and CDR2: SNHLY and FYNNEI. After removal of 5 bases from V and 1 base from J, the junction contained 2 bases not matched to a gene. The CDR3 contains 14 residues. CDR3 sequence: CASSKDRGNTEAFF. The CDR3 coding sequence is TGTGCCAGCAGTAAGGACAGGGGGAACACTGAAGCTTTCTTT.

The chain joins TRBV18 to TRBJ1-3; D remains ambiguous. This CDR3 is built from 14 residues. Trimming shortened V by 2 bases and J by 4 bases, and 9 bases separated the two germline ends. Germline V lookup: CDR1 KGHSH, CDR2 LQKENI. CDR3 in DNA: TGTGCCAGCTCACCAGCCCAGCTAGGAAACACCATATATTTT. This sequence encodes CASSPAQLGNTIYF. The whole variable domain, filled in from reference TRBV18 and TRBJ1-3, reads NAGVMQNPRHLVRRRGQEARLRCSPMKGHSHVYWYRQLPEEGLKFMVYLQKENIIDESGMPKERFSAEFPKEGPSILRIQQVVRGDSAAYFCASSPAQLGNTIYFGEGSWLTVV.

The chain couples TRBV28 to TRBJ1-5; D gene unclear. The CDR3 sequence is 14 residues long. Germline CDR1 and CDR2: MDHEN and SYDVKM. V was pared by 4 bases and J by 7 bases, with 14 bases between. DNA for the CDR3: TGTGCCAGCAGTTCAGGCCTACTGGGGCAGCCCCAGCATTTT. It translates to CASSSGLLGQPQHF.

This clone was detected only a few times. DNA for the CDR3: TGTGCCAGCAGCTTCCCCGCGACTTACGAGCAGTACTTC. Translating it yields CASSFPATYEQYF. The chain carries TRBV11-2 and TRBJ2-7, with unresolved D. The V gene's germline CDR1 is SGHAT and CDR2 FQNNGV. CDR3 length: 13 amino acids. V lost 3 bases to trimming and J lost 4 bases, with 10 bases between them.

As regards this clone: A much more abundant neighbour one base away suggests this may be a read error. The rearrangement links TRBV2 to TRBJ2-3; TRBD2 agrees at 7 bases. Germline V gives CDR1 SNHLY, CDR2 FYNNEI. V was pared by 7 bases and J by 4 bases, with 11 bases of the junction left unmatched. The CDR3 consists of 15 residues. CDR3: CASNKRDGRADTQYF. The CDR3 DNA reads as TGTGCCAGCAATAAGCGGGATGGCCGAGCAGATACGCAGTATTTT. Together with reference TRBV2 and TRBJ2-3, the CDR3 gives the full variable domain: EPEVTQTPSHQVTQMGQEVILRCVPISNHLYFYWYRQILGQKVEFLVSFYNNEISEKSEIFDDQFSVERPDGSNFTLKIRSTKLEDSAMYFCASNKRDGRADTQYFGPGTRLTVL.

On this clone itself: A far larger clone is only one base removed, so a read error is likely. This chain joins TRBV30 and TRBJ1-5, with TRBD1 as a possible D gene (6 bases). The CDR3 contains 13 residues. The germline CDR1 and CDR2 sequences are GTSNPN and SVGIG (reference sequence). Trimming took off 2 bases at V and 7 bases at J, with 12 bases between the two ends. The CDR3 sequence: CAWSRGNEQPQHF. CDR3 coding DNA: TGTGCCTGGAGTAGGGGGAACGAGCAGCCCCAGCATTTT.

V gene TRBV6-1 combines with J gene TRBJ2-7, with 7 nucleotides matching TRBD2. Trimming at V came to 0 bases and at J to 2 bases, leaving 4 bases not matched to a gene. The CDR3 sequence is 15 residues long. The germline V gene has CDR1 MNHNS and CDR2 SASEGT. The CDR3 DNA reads TGTGCCAGCAGTGAAGCGGGGGGACTACCCTACGAGCAGTACTTC. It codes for CASSEAGGLPYEQYF.

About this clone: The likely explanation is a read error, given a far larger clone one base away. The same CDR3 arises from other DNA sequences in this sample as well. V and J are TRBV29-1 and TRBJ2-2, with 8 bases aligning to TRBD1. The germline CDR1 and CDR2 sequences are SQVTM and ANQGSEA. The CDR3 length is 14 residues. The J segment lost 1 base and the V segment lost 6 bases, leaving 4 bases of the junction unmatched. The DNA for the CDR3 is TGCAGCGTCGGTACAGGGGGGAACACCGGGGAGCTGTTTTTT. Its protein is CSVGTGGNTGELFF.

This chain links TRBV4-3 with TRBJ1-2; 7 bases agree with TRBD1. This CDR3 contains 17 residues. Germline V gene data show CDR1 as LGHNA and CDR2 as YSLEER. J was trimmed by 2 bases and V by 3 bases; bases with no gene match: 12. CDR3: CASSHSPNPGQNYGYTF. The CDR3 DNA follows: TGCGCCAGCAGCCATTCCCCTAACCCGGGACAGAACTATGGCTACACCTTC.

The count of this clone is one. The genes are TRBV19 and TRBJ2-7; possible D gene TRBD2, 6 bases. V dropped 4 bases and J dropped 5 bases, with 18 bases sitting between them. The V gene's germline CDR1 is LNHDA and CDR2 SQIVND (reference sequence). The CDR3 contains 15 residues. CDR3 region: CASSSGGREYDEQYF. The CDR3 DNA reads TGTGCCAGTAGTAGTGGGGGACGGGAGTACGACGAGCAGTACTTC.

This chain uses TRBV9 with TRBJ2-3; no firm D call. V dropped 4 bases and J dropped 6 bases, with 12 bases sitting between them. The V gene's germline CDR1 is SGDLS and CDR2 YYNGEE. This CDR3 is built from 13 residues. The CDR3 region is CASSLFSGDTQYF. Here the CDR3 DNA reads TGTGCCAGCAGCCTTTTTAGTGGGGATACGCAGTATTTT.

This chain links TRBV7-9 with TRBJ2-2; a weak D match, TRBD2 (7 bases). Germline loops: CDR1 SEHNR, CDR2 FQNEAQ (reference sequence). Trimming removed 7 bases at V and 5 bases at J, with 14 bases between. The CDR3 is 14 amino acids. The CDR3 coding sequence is TGTGCCAGCACCTTGGGGGGGCTAACCGGGGAGCTGTTTTTT. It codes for CASTLGGLTGELFF.

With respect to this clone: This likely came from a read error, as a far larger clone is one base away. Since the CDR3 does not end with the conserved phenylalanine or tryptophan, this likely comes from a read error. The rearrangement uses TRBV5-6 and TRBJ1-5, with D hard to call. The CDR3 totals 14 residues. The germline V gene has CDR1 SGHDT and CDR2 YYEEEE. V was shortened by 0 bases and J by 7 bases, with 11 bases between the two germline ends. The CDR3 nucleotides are TGTGCCAGCAGCTTGGGGCCGGGAGAACAGCCCCAGCATTCT. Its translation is CASSLGPGEQPQHS.

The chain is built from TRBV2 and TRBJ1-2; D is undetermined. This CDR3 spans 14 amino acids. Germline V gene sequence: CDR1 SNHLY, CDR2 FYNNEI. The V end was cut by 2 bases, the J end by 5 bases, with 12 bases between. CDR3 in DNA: TGTGCCAGCAGTGAAAATCGGGGAGGGTATGGCTACACCTTC. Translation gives CASSENRGGYGYTF.

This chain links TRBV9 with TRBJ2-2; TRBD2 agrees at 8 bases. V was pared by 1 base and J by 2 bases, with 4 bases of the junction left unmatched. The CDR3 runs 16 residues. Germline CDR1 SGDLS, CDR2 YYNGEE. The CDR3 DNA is TGTGCCAGCAGCGTACTACTAGCGGAAAACACCGGGGAGCTGTTTTTT. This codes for CASSVLLAENTGELFF.

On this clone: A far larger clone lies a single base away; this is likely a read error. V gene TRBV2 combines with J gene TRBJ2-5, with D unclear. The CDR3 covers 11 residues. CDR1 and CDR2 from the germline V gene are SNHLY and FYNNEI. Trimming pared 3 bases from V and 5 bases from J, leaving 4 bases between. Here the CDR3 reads CASSESETQYF. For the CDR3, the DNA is TGTGCCAGCAGTGAGAGTGAGACCCAGTACTTC. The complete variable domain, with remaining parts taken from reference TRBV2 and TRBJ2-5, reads EPEVTQTPSHQVTQMGQEVILRCVPISNHLYFYWYRQILGQKVEFLVSFYNNEISEKSEIFDDQFSVERPDGSNFTLKIRSTKLEDSAMYFCASSESETQYFGPGTRLLVL.

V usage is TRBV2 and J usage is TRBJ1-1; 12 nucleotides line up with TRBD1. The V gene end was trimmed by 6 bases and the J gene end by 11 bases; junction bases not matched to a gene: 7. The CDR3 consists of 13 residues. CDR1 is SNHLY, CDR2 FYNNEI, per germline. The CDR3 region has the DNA TGTGCCAGCAGGGGGGGACAGGGGGCATGGGCTTTCTTT. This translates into CASRGGQGAWAFF.

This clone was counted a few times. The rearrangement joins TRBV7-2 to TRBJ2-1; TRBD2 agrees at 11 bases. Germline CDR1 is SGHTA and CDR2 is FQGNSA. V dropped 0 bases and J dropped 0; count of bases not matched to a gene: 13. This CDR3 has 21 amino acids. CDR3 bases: TGTGCCAGCAGCTTAGCTAGAACTAGCGGGAGTGGACCGAGCTCCTACAATGAGCAGTTCTTC. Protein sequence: CASSLARTSGSGPSSYNEQFF.

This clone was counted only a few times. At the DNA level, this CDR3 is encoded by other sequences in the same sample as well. The CDR3 is CASSYSADTQYF. The CDR3, as DNA: TGTGCCAGCAGCTATAGTGCCGATACGCAGTATTTT. The chain is built from TRBV7-2 and TRBJ2-3; D is unclear. With 4 bases removed from V and 6 bases from J, the gap between germline ends came to 8 bases. Germline V gives CDR1 SGHTA, CDR2 FQGNSA. The CDR3 totals 12 residues.

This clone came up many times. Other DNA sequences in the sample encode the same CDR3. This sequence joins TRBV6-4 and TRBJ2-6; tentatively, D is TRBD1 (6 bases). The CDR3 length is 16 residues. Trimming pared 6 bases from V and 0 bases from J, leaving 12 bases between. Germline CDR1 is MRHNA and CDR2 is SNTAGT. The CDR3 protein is CASSPGQLSGANVLTF. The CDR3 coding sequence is TGTGCCAGCAGCCCGGGACAACTCTCTGGGGCCAACGTCCTGACTTTC.

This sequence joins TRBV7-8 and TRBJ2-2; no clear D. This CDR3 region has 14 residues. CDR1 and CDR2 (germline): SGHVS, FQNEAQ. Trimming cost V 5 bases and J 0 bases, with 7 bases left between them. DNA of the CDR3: TGTGCCAGCAGCCCCAACTCGAACACCGGGGAGCTGTTTTTT. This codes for CASSPNSNTGELFF. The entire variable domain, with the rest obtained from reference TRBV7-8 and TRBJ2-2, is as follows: GAGVSQSPRYKVAKRGQDVALRCDPISGHVSLFWYQQALGQGPEFLTYFQNEAQLDKSGLPSDRFFAERPEGSVSTLKIQRTQQEDSAVYLCASSPNSNTGELFFGEGSRLTVL.

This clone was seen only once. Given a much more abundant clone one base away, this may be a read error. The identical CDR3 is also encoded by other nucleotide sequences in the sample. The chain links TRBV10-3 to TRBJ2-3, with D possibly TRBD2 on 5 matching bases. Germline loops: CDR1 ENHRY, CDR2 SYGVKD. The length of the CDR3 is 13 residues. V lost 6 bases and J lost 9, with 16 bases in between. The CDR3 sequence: CAIRAGGEDTQYF. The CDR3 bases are TGTGCCATCAGGGCAGGAGGAGAAGACACGCAGTATTTT.

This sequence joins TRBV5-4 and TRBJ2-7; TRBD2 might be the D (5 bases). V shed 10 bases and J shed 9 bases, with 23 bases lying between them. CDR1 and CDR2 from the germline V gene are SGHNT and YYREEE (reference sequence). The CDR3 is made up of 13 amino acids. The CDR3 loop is CAVSKGPLEGQYF. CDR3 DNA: TGTGCCGTGTCAAAGGGTCCCCTAGAGGGGCAGTACTTC.

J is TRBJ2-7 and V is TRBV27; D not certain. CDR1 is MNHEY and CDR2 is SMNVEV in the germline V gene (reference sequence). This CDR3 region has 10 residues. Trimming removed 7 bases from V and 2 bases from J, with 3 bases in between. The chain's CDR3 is CASNTYEQYF. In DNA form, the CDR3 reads TGTGCCAGCAACACCTACGAGCAGTACTTC.

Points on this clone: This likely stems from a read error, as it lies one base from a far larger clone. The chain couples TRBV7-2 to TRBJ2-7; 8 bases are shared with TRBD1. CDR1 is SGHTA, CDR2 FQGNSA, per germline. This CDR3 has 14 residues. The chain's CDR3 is CASSFYRGTYGQYF. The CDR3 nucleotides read TGTGCCAGCAGCTTTTACAGGGGGACCTACGGGCAGTACTTC.

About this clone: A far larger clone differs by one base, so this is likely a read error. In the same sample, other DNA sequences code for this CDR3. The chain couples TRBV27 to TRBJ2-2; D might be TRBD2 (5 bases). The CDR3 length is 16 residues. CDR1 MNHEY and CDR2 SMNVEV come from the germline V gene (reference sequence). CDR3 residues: CASSLRVQLNTGELFF. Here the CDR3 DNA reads TGTGCCAGCAGTTTACGGGTCCAGCTAAACACCGGGGAGCTGTTTTTC.

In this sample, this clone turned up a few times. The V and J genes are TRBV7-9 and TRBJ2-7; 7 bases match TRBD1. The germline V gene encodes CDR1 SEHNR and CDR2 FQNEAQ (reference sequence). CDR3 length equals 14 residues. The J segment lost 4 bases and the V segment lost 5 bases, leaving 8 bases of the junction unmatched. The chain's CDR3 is CASSETGNDYEQYF. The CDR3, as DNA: TGTGCCAGCAGCGAGACAGGGAATGATTACGAGCAGTACTTC. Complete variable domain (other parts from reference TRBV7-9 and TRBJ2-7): DTGVSQNPRHKITKRGQNVTFRCDPISEHNRLYWYRQTLGQGPEFLTYFQNEAQLEKSRLLSDRFSAERPKGSFSTLEIQRTEQGDSAMYLCASSETGNDYEQYFGPGTRLTVT.

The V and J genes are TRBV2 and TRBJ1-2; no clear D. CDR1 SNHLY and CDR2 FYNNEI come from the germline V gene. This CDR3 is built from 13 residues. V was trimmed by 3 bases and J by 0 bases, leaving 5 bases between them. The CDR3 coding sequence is TGTGCCAGCAGTGAGTTCCCTAACTATGGCTACACCTTC. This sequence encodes CASSEFPNYGYTF.

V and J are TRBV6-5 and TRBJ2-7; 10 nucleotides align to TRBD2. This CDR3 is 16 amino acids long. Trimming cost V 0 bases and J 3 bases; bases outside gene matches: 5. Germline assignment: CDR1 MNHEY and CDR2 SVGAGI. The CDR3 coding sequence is TGTGCCAGCAGTTACTCGGGCCTAGCGGGAGACTACGAGCAGTACTTC. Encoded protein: CASSYSGLAGDYEQYF.